Following are 2 T cell receptor beta chains from one sample sequenced in a study of blood T cell repertoires in COVID-19. Clones were sequenced by immunoSEQ multiplex PCR, and TCRdb holds only the in-frame ones, with some missing. The sample carries some 120,000 clones, approximately 85% recorded once. The sample taken for sequencing was peripheral blood. The receptor set was obtained from a human donor in a cohort sampled during active COVID-19.

The chain uses TRBV2 and TRBJ2-3, with 8 bases fitting TRBD2. CDR3 length: 16 residues. J lost 1 base, V lost 6 bases, and 9 bases had no gene match. The V gene's germline CDR1 is SNHLY and CDR2 FYNNEI. CDR3 amino acids: CASRLTSGGRTDTQYF. The DNA for the CDR3 is TGTGCCAGCAGGCTAACTAGCGGAGGACGCACAGATACGCAGTATTTT.

This CDR3 reads CASSPGFGTSSTEAFF. In DNA form, the CDR3 reads TGTGCCAGCAGCCCGGGGTTTGGGACTTCGAGTACTGAAGCTTTCTTT. The chain recombines TRBV5-6 with TRBJ1-1; possibly TRBD1 for D (5 bases). The CDR3 spans 16 residues. Trimming left V 4 bases short and J 5 bases short, with 21 bases between. Germline assignment: CDR1 SGHDT and CDR2 YYEEEE.